This T cell receptor beta chain appears in the sequencing data of a study of CD8 T cells in Susac syndrome. The CDR3 runs 16 residues. Germline-derived CDR1 and CDR2 are KGHDR and SFDVKD. V lost 0 bases and J 1 base, leaving 8 bases between the germline ends. Random hexamers were used to reverse transcribe an amount of about 0.5 to 1 ug RNA. TCRdb redid the calling of the immunoSEQ multiplex PCR reads with MiXCR, one entry per CDR3 protein. The table includes around 270,000 distinct CDR3 sequences, 70% to 90% detected once. Sequencing of TCR beta, carried out with a high-throughput approach, was applied to CD8+ and CD4+ T cells from the blood.

The chain is built from TRBV24-1 and TRBJ2-2; D call uncertain. The sequenced sample consisted of CD8+ T cells from PBMCs. This TCR derives from a human donor with multiple sclerosis. CDR3 sequence (DNA): TGTGCCACCAGTGATTTGCGGCGGCAGAACACCGGGGAGCTGTTTTTT. Residues: CATSDLRRQNTGELFF.